A selection of T cell receptor beta chains follows, all from one sample in a study of OX40 agonist ivuxolimab in advanced cancers. The protocol was immunoSEQ multiplex PCR, while the TCRdb copy is restricted to in-frame clones and leaves out a portion. This sample carries 90,000 to 100,000 clones, 80% to 90% of them seen once, and the ten largest clones take 0.79%. The specimen comprised CD4+ or CD8+ T cells sorted from blood, sampled in a trial of the OX40 agonist ivuxolimab. The receptors come from an adult with an advanced solid tumor such as melanoma, head and neck, liver or kidney cancer. Both conserved end residues are part of each CDR3. Each record gives: V gene, CDR3 length, clone size, J gene, D gene, CDR3 DNA, CDR3 protein. A D gene is named only where the DNA matches it firmly. Clone size is shown for a subset of rows, as once, few, many or a class of expanded clone.

V: TRBV2
length: 13
size: -
J: TRBJ1-2
D: -
DNA: TGTGCCAGCAGTACAACAGGGAACTATGGCTACACCTTC
CDR3: CASSTTGNYGYTF

V: TRBV11-1
length: 16
size: once
J: TRBJ2-5
D: TRBD2
DNA: TGTGCCAGCAGCCCTGGACTAGCGGGGTCCCAAGAGACCCAGTACTTC
CDR3: CASSPGLAGSQETQYF

V: TRBV6-5
length: 13
size: -
J: TRBJ2-7
D: -
DNA: TGTGCCAGCAGTCCCAGACCTTACTACGAGCAGTACTTC
CDR3: CASSPRPYYEQYF

V: TRBV7-6
length: 12
size: -
J: TRBJ1-1
D: -
DNA: TGTGCCAGCAGCTCAGCGAGTACTGAAGCTTTCTTT
CDR3: CASSSASTEAFF

V: TRBV7-4
length: 10
size: -
J: TRBJ2-7
D: -
DNA: TGTGCCAGCAGCAGGCACGGGGAGTACTTC
CDR3: CASSRHGEYF

V: TRBV19
length: 13
size: few
J: TRBJ2-7
D: -
DNA: TGTGCCAGTATTGCCGGCCCCGGTTACGAGCAGTACTTC
CDR3: CASIAGPGYEQYF

V: TRBV5-1
length: 14
size: -
J: TRBJ1-1
D: -
DNA: TGCGCCAGCAGCTTGTACTGGGGGAACACTGAAGCTTTCTTT
CDR3: CASSLYWGNTEAFF

V: TRBV5-1
length: 16
size: -
J: TRBJ2-5
D: TRBD1
DNA: TGCGCCAGCAGCTTCGGACAGGTTCCGCCTGGGGAGACCCAGTACTTC
CDR3: CASSFGQVPPGETQYF

V: TRBV7-7
length: 13
size: -
J: TRBJ2-1
D: TRBD1
DNA: TGTGCTAGCAGCCGACAGGGCTACAATGAGCAGTTCTTC
CDR3: CASSRQGYNEQFF

V: TRBV30
length: 15
size: -
J: TRBJ2-3
D: TRBD2
DNA: TGTGCCTGGAGTGTTTCTAGCGGGGAGACAGATACGCAGTATTTT
CDR3: CAWSVSSGETDTQYF

V: TRBV4-3
length: 13
size: few
J: TRBJ1-6
D: -
DNA: TGCGCCAGCAGCCAAGCCTCTGCATTTCCCCTCCACTTT
CDR3: CASSQASAFPLHF

V: TRBV28
length: 13
size: -
J: TRBJ2-5
D: -
DNA: TGTGCCAGCAATCCGGGGGATAAAGAGACCCAGTACTTC
CDR3: CASNPGDKETQYF

V: TRBV28
length: 14
size: -
J: TRBJ2-2
D: -
DNA: TGTGCCAGCAGTTCCGGGACCACCCCCGGGGAGCTGTTTTTT
CDR3: CASSSGTTPGELFF

V: TRBV11-2
length: 15
size: -
J: TRBJ1-2
D: -
DNA: TGTGCCAGCAGCTTAGATACAGGGATTAACTATGGCTACACCTTC
CDR3: CASSLDTGINYGYTF

V: TRBV4-3
length: 17
size: -
J: TRBJ1-6
D: -
DNA: TGCGCCAGCAGCCAAGGACGTTACAGCTCCTATAATTCACCCCTCCACTTT
CDR3: CASSQGRYSSYNSPLHF

V: TRBV9
length: 15
size: -
J: TRBJ2-5
D: TRBD2
DNA: TGTGCCAGCAGCGGACCGGGGGGGCCAGCAGAGACCCAGTACTTC
CDR3: CASSGPGGPAETQYF

V: TRBV5-6
length: 12
size: -
J: TRBJ2-2
D: -
DNA: TGTGCCAGCAGCCGGGCCACCGGGGAGCTGTTTTTT
CDR3: CASSRATGELFF

V: TRBV6-5
length: 14
size: -
J: TRBJ1-3
D: -
DNA: TGTGCCAGCAGGTTACAGGGATCTGGAAACACCATATATTTT
CDR3: CASRLQGSGNTIYF

V: TRBV28
length: 15
size: -
J: TRBJ1-2
D: TRBD1
DNA: TGTGCCAGCAGCCTCGGAGGGACAGTTAACTATGGCTACACCTTC
CDR3: CASSLGGTVNYGYTF

V: TRBV7-2
length: 14
size: -
J: TRBJ2-7
D: -
DNA: TGTGCCAGCAGCTTAGGGGGGTACATGCGCGAGCAGTACTTC
CDR3: CASSLGGYMREQYF

V: TRBV7-2
length: 14
size: -
J: TRBJ1-3
D: -
DNA: TGTGCCAGCAGCTTAGGGATTTCTGGAAACACCATATATTTT
CDR3: CASSLGISGNTIYF

V: TRBV7-3
length: 16
size: -
J: TRBJ2-3
D: TRBD2
DNA: TGTGCCAGCAGCCCCGGACTAGCGGGGGGTTCAGATACGCAGTATTTT
CDR3: CASSPGLAGGSDTQYF

V: TRBV2
length: 11
size: -
J: TRBJ2-5
D: -
DNA: TGTGCCAGCAGTGAGGGTGAGACCCAGTACTTC
CDR3: CASSEGETQYF

V: TRBV5-1
length: 15
size: -
J: TRBJ2-5
D: -
DNA: TGCGCCAGCAGCTTGAACAGGGCGAGACAAGAGACCCAGTACTTC
CDR3: CASSLNRARQETQYF

V: TRBV7-9
length: 14
size: -
J: TRBJ2-3
D: -
DNA: TGTGCCAGCAGCTTAAACAGGGCCGGCGATACGCAGTATTTT
CDR3: CASSLNRAGDTQYF

V: TRBV19
length: 13
size: once
J: TRBJ1-5
D: -
DNA: TGTGCCAGTAGTAAGGGGGTTGAGCAGCCCCAGCATTTT
CDR3: CASSKGVEQPQHF

V: TRBV5-4
length: 14
size: -
J: TRBJ1-4
D: TRBD1
DNA: TGTGCCAGCGGAACCCAGGGGGCTGGGGAAAAACTGTTTTTT
CDR3: CASGTQGAGEKLFF

V: TRBV29-1
length: 13
size: few
J: TRBJ2-3
D: TRBD2
DNA: TGCAGCTTCAAGGGACTACCTACAGATACGCAGTATTTT
CDR3: CSFKGLPTDTQYF

V: TRBV5-1
length: 13
size: -
J: TRBJ2-2
D: TRBD1
DNA: TGCGCCAGCAGAAACACAGGGGCCGGGGAGCTGTTTTTT
CDR3: CASRNTGAGELFF

V: TRBV18
length: 15
size: -
J: TRBJ2-5
D: TRBD2
DNA: TGTGCCAGCTCACCCACGACGGGAGGGCAAGAGACCCAGTACTTC
CDR3: CASSPTTGGQETQYF

V: TRBV29-1
length: 14
size: -
J: TRBJ1-1
D: -
DNA: TGCAGCGTTGAGAGGACACCCATGAACACTGAAGCTTTCTTT
CDR3: CSVERTPMNTEAFF

V: TRBV10-3
length: 19
size: -
J: TRBJ2-6
D: -
DNA: TGTGCCATCAGTGTATCCCCCGGGGCCGATCCGACGGGGGCCAACGTCCTGACTTTC
CDR3: CAISVSPGADPTGANVLTF

V: TRBV6-6
length: 14
size: -
J: TRBJ1-2
D: TRBD1
DNA: TGTGCCAGCAGGACGGGACAGGGCTTCTATGGCTACACCTTC
CDR3: CASRTGQGFYGYTF

V: TRBV6-5
length: 13
size: -
J: TRBJ2-5
D: -
DNA: TGTGCCAGCAGCCCAGGGTTGGTAGAGACCCAGTACTTC
CDR3: CASSPGLVETQYF

V: TRBV19
length: 16
size: -
J: TRBJ2-2
D: -
DNA: TGTGCCAGTAGTAGTGGATGGGGGACGAGCGGCGGGGAGCTGTTTTTT
CDR3: CASSSGWGTSGGELFF

V: TRBV18
length: 17
size: -
J: TRBJ1-1
D: -
DNA: TGTGCCAGCTCACCAACCAGGGGAGGAAGGGCGAACACTGAAGCTTTCTTT
CDR3: CASSPTRGGRANTEAFF

V: TRBV29-1
length: 13
size: once
J: TRBJ2-1
D: TRBD1
DNA: TGCAGCGTTCGACAGGGGGCGAAGGATGAGCAGTTCTTC
CDR3: CSVRQGAKDEQFF

V: TRBV7-2
length: 15
size: -
J: TRBJ2-2
D: TRBD1
DNA: TGTGCCAGCAGCTCCCGGGACAGGGCGACCGGGGAGCTGTTTTTT
CDR3: CASSSRDRATGELFF

V: TRBV7-2
length: 15
size: -
J: TRBJ2-7
D: TRBD1
DNA: TGTGCCAGCATCTTAGCTGGGACAGGGGATTACGAGCAGTACTTC
CDR3: CASILAGTGDYEQYF

V: TRBV6-5
length: 14
size: -
J: TRBJ1-2
D: TRBD1
DNA: TGTGCCAGCAGTTCTACCCAGGGGGGCTATGGCTACACCTTC
CDR3: CASSSTQGGYGYTF

V: TRBV6-1
length: 10
size: -
J: TRBJ1-5
D: -
DNA: TGTGCCAGCAGTTATCAGCCCCAGCATTTT
CDR3: CASSYQPQHF